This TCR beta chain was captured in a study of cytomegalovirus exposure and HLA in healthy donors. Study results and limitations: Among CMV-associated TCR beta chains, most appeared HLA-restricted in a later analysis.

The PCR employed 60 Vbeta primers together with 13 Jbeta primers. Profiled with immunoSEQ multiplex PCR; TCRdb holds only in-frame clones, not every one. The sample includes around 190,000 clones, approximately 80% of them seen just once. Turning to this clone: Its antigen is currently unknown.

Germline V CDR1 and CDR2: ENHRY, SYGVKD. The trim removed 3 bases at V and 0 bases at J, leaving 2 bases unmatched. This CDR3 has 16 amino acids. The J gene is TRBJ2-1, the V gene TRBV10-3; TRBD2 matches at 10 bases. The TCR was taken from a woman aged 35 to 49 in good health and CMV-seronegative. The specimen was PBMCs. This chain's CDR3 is CAISEPSGSSYNEQFF. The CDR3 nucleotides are TGTGCCATCAGTGAACCTAGCGGGAGCTCCTACAATGAGCAGTTCTTC.